The clone carrying this T cell receptor (beta chain) was found once. Trimming stripped 0 bases from V and 0 bases from J, with 9 bases between. This CDR3 is 16 amino acids long. Germline V gene lookup returns CDR1 SEHNR and CDR2 FQNEAQ (reference sequence). The data were obtained in a study of shared T cell receptors in the human thymus. Clones were sequenced by immunoSEQ multiplex PCR, and TCRdb holds only the in-frame ones, with some missing. The sample lists 500,000 to 750,000 clones, approximately 87% occurring once. These sequences were also reported in another study, on human thymus T cells. As that report states: Having corrective surgery for congenital heart defects, healthy Finnish infants were the ones who donated. Thymus pieces cut out during corrective heart surgery were the tissue that was used. Thymic and blood repertoires seemed to favor certain V and J genes. Thymic repertoires of unrelated individuals were reported in related research to overlap highly.

J is TRBJ2-1 and V is TRBV7-9, with D perhaps TRBD1 (6 bases). Sequencing used thymocytes. This clonotype was sampled from a boy under two years old with a congenital heart defect. In nucleotides, the CDR3 is TGTGCCAGCAGCTTAGCGCAGGGGAGCTCCTACAATGAGCAGTTCTTC. Its protein product is CASSLAQGSSYNEQFF.